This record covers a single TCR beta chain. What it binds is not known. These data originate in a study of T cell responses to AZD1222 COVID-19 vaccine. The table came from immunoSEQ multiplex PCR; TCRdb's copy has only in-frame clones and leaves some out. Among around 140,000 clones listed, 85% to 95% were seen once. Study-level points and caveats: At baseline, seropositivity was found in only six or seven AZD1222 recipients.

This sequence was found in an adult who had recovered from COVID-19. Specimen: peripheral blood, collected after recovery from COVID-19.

The CDR3 reads CSASVGGLIYGYTF. Here the CDR3 DNA reads TGCAGTGCTAGTGTTGGGGGCCTGATCTATGGCTACACCTTC. This sequence joins TRBV20-1 and TRBJ1-2; tentatively, D is TRBD1 (6 bases). CDR3 size: 14 residues. Germline values: CDR1 DFQATT, CDR2 SNEGSKA (reference sequence). Trimming pared 3 bases from V and 4 bases from J, leaving 15 bases between.